The sequence of this TCR beta chain was determined in a study of CD4+ T cells in melanoma. Repertoires were generated with immunoSEQ multiplex PCR, while TCRdb's copy carries only in-frame clones and drops some. In the table there are about 120,000 clones, roughly 90% of which are singletons. Germline V gene data show CDR1 as SGHTA and CDR2 as FQGTGA. V lost 5 bases to trimming and J lost 2 bases; unmatched junction nucleotides: 10. This CDR3 comprises 16 residues. The source is a human donor with melanoma. Sequenced input: peripheral blood. This chain joins TRBV7-3 and TRBJ2-3; the match to TRBD2 covers 7 bases. In nucleotides, the CDR3 is TGTGCCAGCAGCCCCTCGGGGGGAGGGCACACAGATACGCAGTATTTT. This encodes CASSPSGGGHTDTQYF.